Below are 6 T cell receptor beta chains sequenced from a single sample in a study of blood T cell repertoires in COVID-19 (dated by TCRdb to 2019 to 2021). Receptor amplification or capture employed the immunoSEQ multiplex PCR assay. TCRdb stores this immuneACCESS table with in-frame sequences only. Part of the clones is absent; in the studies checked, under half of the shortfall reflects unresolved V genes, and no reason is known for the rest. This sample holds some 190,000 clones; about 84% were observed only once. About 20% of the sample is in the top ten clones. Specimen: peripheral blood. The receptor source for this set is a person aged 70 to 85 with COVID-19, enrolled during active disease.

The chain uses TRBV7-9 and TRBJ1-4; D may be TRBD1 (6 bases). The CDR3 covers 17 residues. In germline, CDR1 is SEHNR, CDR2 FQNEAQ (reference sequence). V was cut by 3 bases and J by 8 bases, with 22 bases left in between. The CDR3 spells CASSFSSLAGEKEKLFF. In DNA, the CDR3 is TGTGCCAGCAGCTTTTCAAGCCTGGCAGGGGAGAAGGAAAAACTGTTTTTT.

The chain's CDR3 is CASSLDLAGGGWQFF. DNA of the CDR3: TGTGCCAGCAGCTTAGATCTAGCGGGGGGCGGGTGGCAGTTCTTC. The V and J genes are TRBV11-1 and TRBJ2-1, with 11 bases lining up with TRBD2. Germline V lookup: CDR1 SGHAT, CDR2 FQDESV (reference sequence). The trim removed 1 base at V and 12 bases at J, leaving 8 bases unmatched. The CDR3 consists of 15 residues.

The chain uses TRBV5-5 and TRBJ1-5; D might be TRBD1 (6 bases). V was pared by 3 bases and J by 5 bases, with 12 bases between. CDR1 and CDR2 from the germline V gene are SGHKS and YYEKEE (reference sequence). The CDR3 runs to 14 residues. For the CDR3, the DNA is TGTGCCAGCAGCTCCGGGACAAAGGATCAGCCCCAGCATTTT. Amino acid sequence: CASSSGTKDQPQHF.

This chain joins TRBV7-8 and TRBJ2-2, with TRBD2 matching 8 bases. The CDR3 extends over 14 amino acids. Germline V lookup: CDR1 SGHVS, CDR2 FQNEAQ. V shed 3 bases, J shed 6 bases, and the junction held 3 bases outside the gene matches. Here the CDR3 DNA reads TGTGCCAGCAGCTTGGTGCGGGGGGCCGGGGAGCTGTTTTTT. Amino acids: CASSLVRGAGELFF.

CDR3 nucleotides: TGCGCCAGCAGCGGGGGACTAGCTAAGAATGAGCAGTTCTTC. Translated, it gives CASSGGLAKNEQFF. This chain joins TRBV5-1 and TRBJ2-1; TRBD2 agrees at 9 bases. Per germline, CDR1 SGHRS and CDR2 YFSETQ. V lost 4 bases to trimming and J lost 7 bases; unmatched junction nucleotides: 6. CDR3 length: 14 amino acids.

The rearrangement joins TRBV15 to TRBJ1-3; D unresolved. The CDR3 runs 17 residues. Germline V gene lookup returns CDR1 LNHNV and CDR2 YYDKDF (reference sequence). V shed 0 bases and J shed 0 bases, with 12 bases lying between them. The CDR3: CATSRDRLDHSGNTIYF. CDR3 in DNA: TGTGCCACCAGCAGAGATCGGCTAGATCACTCTGGAAACACCATATATTTT.